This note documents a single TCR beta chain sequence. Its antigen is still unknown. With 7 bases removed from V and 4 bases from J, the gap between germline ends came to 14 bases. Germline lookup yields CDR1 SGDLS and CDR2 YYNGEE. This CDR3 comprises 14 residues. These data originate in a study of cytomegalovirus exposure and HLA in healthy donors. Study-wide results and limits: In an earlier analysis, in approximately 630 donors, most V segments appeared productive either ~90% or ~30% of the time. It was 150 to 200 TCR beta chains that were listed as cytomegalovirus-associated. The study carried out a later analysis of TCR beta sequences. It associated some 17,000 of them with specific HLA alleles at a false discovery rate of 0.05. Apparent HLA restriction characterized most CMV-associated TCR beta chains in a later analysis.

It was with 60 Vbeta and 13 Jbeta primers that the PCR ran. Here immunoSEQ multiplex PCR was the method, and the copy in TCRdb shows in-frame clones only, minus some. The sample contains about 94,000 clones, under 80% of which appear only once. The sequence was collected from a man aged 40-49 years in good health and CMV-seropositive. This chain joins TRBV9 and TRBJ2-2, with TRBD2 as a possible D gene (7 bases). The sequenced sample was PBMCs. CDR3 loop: CASGQGGGTGELFF. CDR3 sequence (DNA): TGTGCCAGCGGCCAGGGAGGGGGCACCGGGGAGCTGTTTTTT. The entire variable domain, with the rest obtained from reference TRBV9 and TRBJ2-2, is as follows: DSGVTQTPKHLITATGQRVTLRCSPRSGDLSVYWYQQSLDQGLQFLIQYYNGEERAKGNILERFSAQQFPDLHSELNLSSLELGDSALYFCASGQGGGTGELFFGEGSRLTVL.